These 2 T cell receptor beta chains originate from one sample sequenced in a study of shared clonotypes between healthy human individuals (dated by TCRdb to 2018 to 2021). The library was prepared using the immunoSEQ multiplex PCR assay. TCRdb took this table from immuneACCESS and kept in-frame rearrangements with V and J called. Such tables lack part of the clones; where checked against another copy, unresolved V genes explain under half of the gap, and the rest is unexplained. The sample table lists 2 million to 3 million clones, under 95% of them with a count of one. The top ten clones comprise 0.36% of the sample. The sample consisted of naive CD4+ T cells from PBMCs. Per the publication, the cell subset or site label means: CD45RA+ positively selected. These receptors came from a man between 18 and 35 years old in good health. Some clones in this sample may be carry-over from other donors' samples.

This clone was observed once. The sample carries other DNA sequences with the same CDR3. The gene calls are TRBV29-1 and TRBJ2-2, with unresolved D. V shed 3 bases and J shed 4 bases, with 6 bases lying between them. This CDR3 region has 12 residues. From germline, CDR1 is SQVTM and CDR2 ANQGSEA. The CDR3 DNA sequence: TGCAGCGTTGATGGCAGCACCGGGGAGCTGTTTTTT. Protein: CSVDGSTGELFF.

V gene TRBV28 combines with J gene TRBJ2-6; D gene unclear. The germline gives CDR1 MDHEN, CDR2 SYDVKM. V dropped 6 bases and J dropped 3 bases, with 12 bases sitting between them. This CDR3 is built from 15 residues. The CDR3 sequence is CASSPESLGANVLTF. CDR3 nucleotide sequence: TGTGCCAGCAGCCCTGAGTCGCTTGGGGCCAACGTCCTGACTTTC.